Included here is one T cell receptor (beta chain) sequence, with context. The V and J ends lost 0 bases and 5 bases respectively, with 5 bases between them. The CDR3 length is 13 residues. Germline V CDR1 and CDR2: SGHNT, YYREEE (reference sequence). How the authors handled the data: It was from reference gene primer amplification that nucleated cell counts were estimated. Measured with immunoSEQ multiplex PCR; TCRdb has only the in-frame clones, and not every one. Clone size and the V and J calls come from that table; the DNA yielded D and trimming. The table has some 6,600 clones, roughly nine tenths seen once. The data were taken from a study of blood T cell repertoires in COVID-19. Study information: There were acute and convalescent COVID-19 samples, and they came from the United States, Italy and Spain. In each case, the material was cDNA or gDNA derived from T cells, B-cell-depleted T cells, or PBMCs.

This rearrangement joins TRBV5-4 to TRBJ2-2, with D possibly being TRBD1 (5 bases). What was sequenced was peripheral blood. The source of this sequence is a human donor in a cohort sampled during active COVID-19. The donor label of this sample is uncertain. This CDR3 reads CASSLAGTGELFF. The CDR3 DNA reads TGTGCCAGCAGCTTGGCAGGGACCGGGGAGCTGTTTTTT.